One and the same sample provided the 24 T cell receptor beta chains below, sequenced in a study of response to subunit inactivated influenza vaccine. A single record per CDR3 protein comes from TCRdb applying MiXCR to the RT-PCR reads. The repertoire holds roughly 500,000 distinct CDR3 sequences, with 16% as singletons. The sequenced sample was CD4+ T cells sorted from PBMCs, obtained less than 25 months after vaccination. Receptor source: a man aged 45 to 70 who received an inactivated influenza vaccine.

The chain combines TRBV20-1 with TRBJ2-1; 9 bases align to TRBD2. Per germline, CDR1 DFQATT and CDR2 SNEGSKA (reference sequence). The V and J ends lost 0 bases and 2 bases, in that order; junction bases with no gene match: 11. The CDR3 is 18 residues long. Here the CDR3 reads CSARDLGLAGVPYNEQFF. In nucleotides, the CDR3 is TGCAGTGCTAGAGATCTGGGGTTAGCGGGAGTACCCTACAATGAGCAGTTCTTC.

The chain is built from TRBV12-3 or TRBV12-4 and TRBJ1-2, with TRBD1 identical over 7 bases. The CDR3 consists of 13 residues. With V trimmed by 5 bases and J by 6 bases, 6 bases remained unmatched. DNA of the CDR3: TGTGCCAGCAGTCTCGGGACAGCTCATGGCTACACCTTC. Amino acids: CASSLGTAHGYTF.

This clonotype has only a few counts. The J gene is TRBJ2-2, the V gene TRBV6-5; D possibly uses TRBD1 or TRBD2 (5 bases each). Germline CDR1 and CDR2: MNHEY and SVGAGI. V gave up 4 bases and J gave up 5 bases, with 14 bases separating them. This CDR3 contains 15 residues. For the CDR3, the DNA is TGTGCCAGCAGTTTCCGGGACCCAGTGACCGGGGAGCTGTTTTTT. It is translated as CASSFRDPVTGELFF.

This clonotype was counted a few times. The chain is built from TRBV6-6 and TRBJ1-1; 7 bases align to TRBD1. This CDR3 comprises 11 residues. The junction had 5 bases not matched to a gene; V was cut back by 6 bases and J by 10 bases. CDR1 is MNHNY, CDR2 SVGAGI, per germline (reference sequence). CDR3 sequence: CASRITGAAFF. CDR3 bases: TGTGCCAGCAGGATCACAGGGGCAGCTTTCTTT.

The gene calls are TRBV12-3 or TRBV12-4 and TRBJ1-1; D is unclear. Deletions cut 1 base from V and 6 bases from J, with 3 bases between. This CDR3 region has 11 residues. The CDR3 loop is CASSLDAEAFF. The CDR3 DNA reads TGTGCCAGCAGTTTAGACGCTGAAGCTTTCTTT.

V usage is TRBV12-3 or TRBV12-4 and J usage is TRBJ2-7, with D perhaps matching TRBD1 or TRBD2 (6 bases each). V was shortened by 7 bases and J by 2 bases, with 18 bases between the two germline ends. The CDR3 length is 15 residues. CDR3: CASTQGGGRTYEQYF. CDR3 bases: TGTGCCAGCACCCAAGGAGGGGGTCGAACCTACGAGCAGTACTTC.

The rearrangement joins TRBV20-1 to TRBJ1-6, with TRBD1 as a possible D gene (6 bases). Germline CDR1 and CDR2: DFQATT and SNEGSKA (reference sequence). The CDR3 contains 15 residues. V lost 4 bases, J lost 6 bases, and 16 bases lay in between. Written as DNA, the CDR3 is TGCAGTGCTAATACAGGGTTCATATCTAATTCACCCCTCCACTTT. The encoded protein is CSANTGFISNSPLHF.

This clonotype was observed at least ten times. The V and J genes are TRBV3-1 and TRBJ2-4; TRBD2 might be the D (5 bases). Trimming removed 2 bases at V and 6 bases at J, with 5 bases between. Germline CDR1 is LGHDT and CDR2 is YNNKEL (reference sequence). The CDR3 has 12 amino acids. The chain's CDR3 is CASSQSGNIQYF. Written as DNA, the CDR3 is TGTGCCAGCAGCCAAAGCGGAAACATTCAGTACTTC.

The chain carries TRBV7-9 and TRBJ2-7; TRBD1 aligns across 10 bases. Germline loops: CDR1 SEHNR, CDR2 FQNEAQ (reference sequence). The CDR3 runs 14 residues. The V gene end was trimmed by 5 bases and the J gene end by 5 bases; junction bases not matched to a gene: 6. CDR3 in DNA: TGTGCCAGCAGCACGGGACAGGGGAATCACGAGCAGTACTTC. Protein product: CASSTGQGNHEQYF.

The CDR3 is CSARPDIPPAQHF. The CDR3 DNA reads as TGCAGTGCTAGACCGGATATCCCACCGGCCCAGCATTTT. The chain uses TRBV20-1 and TRBJ1-5; D gene ambiguous. The V gene's germline CDR1 is DFQATT and CDR2 SNEGSKA (reference sequence). V was shortened by 2 bases and J by 11 bases, with 16 bases between the two germline ends. The length of the CDR3 is 13 residues.

This clonotype was observed at least ten times. V is TRBV20-1 and J is TRBJ2-2; D is uncertain. This CDR3 comprises 16 residues. Germline V CDR1 and CDR2: DFQATT, SNEGSKA (reference sequence). Between the trimmed V and J ends, which lost 5 bases and 1 base, there was a span of 17 bases. This CDR3 reads CSAVPGGGLNTGELFF. The CDR3 region has the DNA TGCAGTGCTGTCCCCGGCGGCGGCTTGAACACCGGGGAGCTGTTTTTT.

This clonotype was observed a handful of times. The J gene is TRBJ1-2, the V gene TRBV15, with TRBD1 identical over 12 bases. The CDR3 sequence is 15 residues long. V lost 0 bases, J lost 4 bases, and 0 bases stayed unmatched. Germline V CDR1 and CDR2: LNHNV, YYDKDF (reference sequence). DNA of the CDR3: TGTGCCACCAGCAGAGAGGGACAGGGGGCCTATGGCTACACCTTC. Protein product: CATSREGQGAYGYTF.

There are a few counts of this clonotype. The genes are TRBV5-6 and TRBJ2-7; TRBD2 matches at 8 bases. CDR1 and CDR2 from the germline V gene are SGHDT and YYEEEE. The CDR3 extends over 15 amino acids. V gave up 0 bases and J gave up 2 bases; unmatched junction bases: 4. Written as DNA, the CDR3 is TGTGCCAGCAGCTTGGCAGTAGCGGGAACCTACGAGCAGTACTTC. This codes for CASSLAVAGTYEQYF.

The chain carries TRBV29-1 and TRBJ2-3; D is uncertain. From germline, CDR1 is SQVTM and CDR2 ANQGSEA. V dropped 3 bases and J dropped 2 bases, with 12 bases sitting between them. This CDR3 is built from 14 residues. The CDR3, as DNA: TGCAGCGTTGATAAGGCAGCATCCACAGATACGCAGTATTTT. Translation gives CSVDKAASTDTQYF.

This rearrangement joins TRBV7-2 to TRBJ2-7; D unresolved. Trimming left V 1 base short and J 0 bases short, with 10 bases between. Looked up from germline, CDR1 is SGHTA and CDR2 is FQGNSA. This CDR3 region has 15 residues. Here the CDR3 DNA reads TGTGCCAGCAGCTTAGTAACGGGCAGCTCCTACGAGCAGTACTTC. Translated, it gives CASSLVTGSSYEQYF.

This clonotype has at least ten counts. This chain connects TRBV20-1 to TRBJ2-3; D is unresolved. V was trimmed by 0 bases and J by 11 bases, leaving 12 bases between them. CDR1 is DFQATT, CDR2 SNEGSKA, per germline (reference sequence). The CDR3 is 12 residues long. For the CDR3, the DNA is TGCAGTGCTAGAGATCATCCCGGTAGGCAGTATTTT. It codes for CSARDHPGRQYF.

V is TRBV4-2 and J is TRBJ1-6, with D hard to call. The germline V gene has CDR1 LGHNA and CDR2 YNFKEQ. V lost 6 bases and J 6 bases, leaving 6 bases between the germline ends. The CDR3 is 12 residues long. CDR3 residues: CASRNFNSPLHF. CDR3 coding DNA: TGTGCCAGCAGGAACTTTAATTCACCCCTCCACTTT.

The V call is TRBV14, the J call TRBJ2-2; D gene uncertain. This CDR3 spans 13 amino acids. Deletions cut 1 base from V and 8 bases from J, with 8 bases between. The germline gives CDR1 SGHDN, CDR2 FVKESK. As DNA, the CDR3 is TGTGCCAGCAGCCAAGGGCTAAGGGGGGAGCTGTTTTTT. Translated: CASSQGLRGELFF. Full variable domain (remainder filled in from reference TRBV14 and TRBJ2-2): EAGVTQFPSHSVIEKGQTVTLRCDPISGHDNLYWYRRVMGKEIKFLLHFVKESKQDESGMPNNRFLAERTGGTYSTLKVQPAELEDSGVYFCASSQGLRGELFFGEGSRLTVL.

This clonotype has only a few counts. The rearrangement uses TRBV20-1 and TRBJ1-6; a weak D match, TRBD1 (5 bases). Germline lookup yields CDR1 DFQATT and CDR2 SNEGSKA (reference sequence). This CDR3 has 12 residues. The CDR3 is CSARTQDSPLHF. The CDR3 DNA follows: TGCAGCGCTCGGACACAAGATTCACCCCTCCACTTT.

This sequence joins TRBV20-1 and TRBJ2-1, with 9 nucleotides matching TRBD2. The V gene's germline CDR1 is DFQATT and CDR2 SNEGSKA (reference sequence). The CDR3 is 14 amino acids. With 5 bases clipped from V and 4 bases from J, the junction kept 6 bases outside the gene matches. The DNA of the CDR3 is TGCAGTGCTCCCCTAGCGGGGATGTACAATGAGCAGTTCTTC. It encodes CSAPLAGMYNEQFF.

The J gene is TRBJ2-6, the V gene TRBV6-2 or TRBV6-3; possible D gene TRBD1, 5 bases. The CDR3 totals 15 residues. Germline CDR1 reads MNHEY; CDR2 reads SVGEGT. The V and J ends lost 0 bases and 6 bases respectively, with 9 bases between them. CDR3 DNA sequence: TGTGCCAGCAGTTACTCCCAGGGCATGGCCAACGTCCTGACTTTC. Translation: CASSYSQGMANVLTF.

This clonotype turned up a few times. The gene calls are TRBV6-1 and TRBJ2-1; 7 nucleotides align to TRBD2. The CDR3 is 15 amino acids. V lost 4 bases, J lost 2 bases, and 5 bases stayed unmatched. Germline V gene data show CDR1 as MNHNS and CDR2 as SASEGT. CDR3 in amino acids: CASSVTGGPYNEQFF. Here the CDR3 DNA reads TGTGCCAGCAGTGTCACGGGAGGCCCCTACAATGAGCAGTTCTTC.

J is TRBJ2-5 and V is TRBV29-1; no definite D call. This CDR3 is built from 15 residues. V shed 4 bases and J shed 1 base, with 16 bases lying between them. Germline-derived CDR1 and CDR2 are SQVTM and ANQGSEA. DNA for the CDR3: TGCAGCGTTGGGCGTGGGCAGATACGCCAAGAGACCCAGTACTTC. Translating it yields CSVGRGQIRQETQYF.

This chain links TRBV20-1 with TRBJ2-6; 8 bases are a match to TRBD2. Trimming took 4 bases from V and 0 from J; bases not matched to a gene: 2. Germline V gene data show CDR1 as DFQATT and CDR2 as SNEGSKA (reference sequence). The CDR3 extends over 15 amino acids. The CDR3 spells CSANAGGSGANVLTF. Written as DNA, the CDR3 is TGCAGTGCTAATGCGGGGGGCTCTGGGGCCAACGTCCTGACTTTC.